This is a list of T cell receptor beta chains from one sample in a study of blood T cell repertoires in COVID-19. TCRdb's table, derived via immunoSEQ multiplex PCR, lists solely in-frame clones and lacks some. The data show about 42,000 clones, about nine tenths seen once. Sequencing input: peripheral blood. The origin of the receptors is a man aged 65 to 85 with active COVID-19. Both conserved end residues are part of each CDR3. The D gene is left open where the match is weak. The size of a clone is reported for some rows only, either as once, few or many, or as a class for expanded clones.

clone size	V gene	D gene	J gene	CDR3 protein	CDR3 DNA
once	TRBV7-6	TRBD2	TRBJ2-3	CASSSLGLAGGPGTDTQYF	TGTGCCAGCAGCTCCCTGGGGCTAGCGGGAGGGCCTGGTACAGATACGCAGTATTTT
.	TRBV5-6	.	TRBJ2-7	CASSLGHLAYEQYF	TGTGCCAGCAGCTTGGGACACTTAGCCTACGAGCAGTACTTC
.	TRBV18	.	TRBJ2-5	CASSPYLSGTLQETQYF	TGTGCCAGCTCACCGTACTTGTCCGGGACTTTACAAGAGACCCAGTACTTC
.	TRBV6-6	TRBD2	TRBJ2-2	CASSSAGGPTGELFF	TGTGCCAGCAGTTCCGCGGGGGGGCCAACCGGGGAGCTGTTTTTT
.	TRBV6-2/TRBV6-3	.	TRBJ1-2	CASSYPRLGADGYTF	TGTGCCAGCAGTTACCCGCGATTGGGGGCGGATGGCTACACCTTC
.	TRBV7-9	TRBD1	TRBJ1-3	CASSLKTGGGTIYF	TGTGCCAGCAGCTTAAAAACAGGGGGTGGCACCATATATTTT
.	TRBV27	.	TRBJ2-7	CASSSHPAGVGDYEQYF	TGTGCCAGCAGCAGCCATCCTGCAGGGGTGGGGGACTACGAGCAGTACTTC
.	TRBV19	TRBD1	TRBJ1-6	CASSPTGFNSPLHF	TGTGCCAGTAGTCCGACAGGGTTTAATTCACCCCTCCACTTT
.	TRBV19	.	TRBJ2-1	CASSPLLGAVPYNEQFF	TGTGCCAGTAGCCCTCTCTTGGGGGCCGTCCCCTACAATGAGCAGTTCTTC
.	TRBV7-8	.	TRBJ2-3	CASSLGGHPWGTDTQYF	TGTGCCAGCAGCTTAGGGGGCCACCCTTGGGGCACAGATACGCAGTATTTT
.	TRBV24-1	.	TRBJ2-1	CATSGSIYEQFF	TGTGCCACCAGTGGCAGTATCTATGAGCAGTTCTTC
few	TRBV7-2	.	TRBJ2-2	CASSLTLTNTGELFF	TGTGCCAGCAGCTTAACCCTAACGAACACCGGGGAGCTGTTTTTT
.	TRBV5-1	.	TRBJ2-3	CASSLARGDTQYF	TGCGCCAGCAGCTTGGCCCGGGGGGATACGCAGTATTTT
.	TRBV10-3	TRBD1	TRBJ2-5	CATGGGQGATSRPGTQYF	TGTGCCACGGGTGGGGGGCAGGGGGCTACATCGAGACCAGGGACCCAGTACTTC
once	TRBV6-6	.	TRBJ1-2	CASSYGSYYGYTF	TGTGCCAGCAGTTATGGCAGTTACTATGGCTACACCTTC
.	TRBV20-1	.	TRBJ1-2	CSASGPGYYGYTF	TGCAGTGCTAGTGGCCCGGGGTACTATGGCTACACCTTC
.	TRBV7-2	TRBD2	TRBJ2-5	CASSPRGGAGGTQETQYF	TGTGCCAGCAGCCCGAGGGGCGGAGCGGGGGGGACCCAAGAGACCCAGTACTTC
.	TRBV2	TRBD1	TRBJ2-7	CASSEVWAGGVYEQYF	TGTGCCAGCAGTGAAGTCTGGGCAGGGGGAGTTTACGAGCAGTACTTC
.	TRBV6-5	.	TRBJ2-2	CASSWDITGELFF	TGTGCCAGCAGTTGGGACATCACCGGGGAGCTGTTTTTT
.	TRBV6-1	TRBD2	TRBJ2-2	CASSDGGGVATGELFF	TGTGCCAGCAGTGACGGGGGAGGGGTCGCCACCGGGGAGCTGTTTTTT
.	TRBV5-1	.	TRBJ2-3	CASSIPGRYTQYF	TGCGCCAGCAGTATTCCGGGGAGGTATACGCAGTATTTT
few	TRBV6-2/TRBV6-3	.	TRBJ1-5	CASSYSRGAGNQPQHF	TGTGCCAGCAGTTACTCTCGGGGAGCTGGCAATCAGCCCCAGCATTTT
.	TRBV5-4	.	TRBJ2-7	CASSLPDSGSYEQYF	TGTGCCAGCAGCTTGCCGGATAGCGGCTCCTACGAGCAGTACTTC
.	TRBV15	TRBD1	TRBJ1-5	CATSREIQGFQPQHF	TGTGCCACCAGCAGAGAAATACAGGGGTTCCAGCCCCAGCATTTT
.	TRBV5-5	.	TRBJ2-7	CATWERSSYEQYF	TGTGCCACATGGGAGCGGAGCTCCTACGAGCAGTACTTC
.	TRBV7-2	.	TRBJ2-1	CASSLAYSRSYNEQFF	TGTGCCAGCAGCTTAGCGTATAGTCGCTCCTACAATGAGCAGTTCTTC
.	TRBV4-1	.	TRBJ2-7	CASSHTSLPYEQYF	TGCGCCAGCAGCCACACTAGCCTTCCGTACGAGCAGTACTTC
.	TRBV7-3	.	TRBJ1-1	CASSHQANTEAFF	TGTGCCAGCAGCCATCAGGCGAACACTGAAGCTTTCTTT
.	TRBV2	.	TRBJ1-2	CARAGYQRNGYTF	TGTGCCAGAGCAGGGTACCAGAGAAATGGCTACACCTTC
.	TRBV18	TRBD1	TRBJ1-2	CASSPRGTGLGYTF	TGTGCCAGCTCACCTAGAGGGACAGGGCTCGGCTACACCTTC
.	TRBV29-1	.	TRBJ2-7	CSAITGPGASYEQYF	TGCAGCGCTATTACAGGGCCTGGGGCCTCGTACGAGCAGTACTTC
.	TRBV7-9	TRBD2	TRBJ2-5	CASSPLGGEGETQYF	TGTGCCAGCAGCCCCCTGGGGGGGGAGGGAGAGACCCAGTACTTC
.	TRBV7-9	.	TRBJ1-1	CASSLWAEAFF	TGTGCCAGCAGCTTATGGGCAGAAGCTTTCTTT
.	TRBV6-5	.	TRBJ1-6	CASSKSPVSPLHF	TGTGCCAGCAGCAAAAGTCCGGTTTCACCCCTCCACTTT
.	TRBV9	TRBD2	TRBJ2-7	CASSTGLAGSGSYEQYF	TGTGCCAGCAGCACGGGACTAGCGGGGTCCGGCTCCTACGAGCAGTACTTC
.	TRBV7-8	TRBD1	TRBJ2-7	CASAYRGLYEQYF	TGTGCCAGCGCTTACAGGGGTCTCTACGAGCAGTACTTC
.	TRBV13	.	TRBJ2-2	CASSFFVQRRNTGELFF	TGTGCCAGCAGCTTTTTCGTCCAGCGGAGGAACACCGGGGAGCTGTTTTTT
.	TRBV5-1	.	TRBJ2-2	CASSWQATNTGELFF	TGCGCCAGCAGCTGGCAGGCCACGAACACCGGGGAGCTGTTTTTT
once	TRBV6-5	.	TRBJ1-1	CASSRGGNTEAFF	TGTGCCAGCAGCCGCGGTGGGAACACTGAAGCTTTCTTT
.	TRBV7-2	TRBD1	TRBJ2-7	CASSLIQGASEQYF	TGTGCCAGCAGCTTAATACAGGGGGCGAGCGAGCAGTACTTC
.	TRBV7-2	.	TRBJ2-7	CASSLDYYEQYF	TGTGCCAGCAGCTTGGACTACTACGAGCAGTACTTC
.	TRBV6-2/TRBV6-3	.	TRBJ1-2	CASSYSGQPRGYTF	TGTGCCAGCAGTTATTCCGGACAGCCTCGCGGCTACACCTTC
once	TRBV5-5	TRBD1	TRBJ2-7	CASSFPGQVSYEQYF	TGTGCCAGCAGCTTCCCGGGACAGGTTTCGTACGAGCAGTACTTC
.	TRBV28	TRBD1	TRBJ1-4	CASRTGDEKLFF	TGTGCCAGCAGGACAGGGGATGAAAAACTGTTTTTT
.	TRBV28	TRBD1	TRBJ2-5	CASSLGQGAQGTQYF	TGTGCCAGCAGTTTAGGACAGGGGGCCCAGGGGACCCAGTACTTC
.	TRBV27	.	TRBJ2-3	CASSSLVGGGHTDTQYF	TGTGCCAGCAGTTCGCTAGTTGGCGGGGGCCACACAGATACGCAGTATTTT
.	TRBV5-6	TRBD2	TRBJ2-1	CASSWRLAGGGSSYNEQFF	TGTGCCAGCAGCTGGAGACTAGCGGGAGGAGGGAGCTCCTACAATGAGCAGTTCTTC
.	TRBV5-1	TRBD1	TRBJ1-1	CASSLEGRGVTEAFF	TGCGCCAGCAGCTTGGAGGGCAGGGGGGTCACTGAAGCTTTCTTT
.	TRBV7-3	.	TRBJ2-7	CASSLMGRGGEQYF	TGTGCCAGCAGCCTAATGGGCAGGGGAGGGGAGCAGTACTTC
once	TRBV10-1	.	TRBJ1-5	CASRPPGGGSNQPQHF	TGCGCCAGCAGGCCGCCCGGGGGAGGGAGCAATCAGCCCCAGCATTTT